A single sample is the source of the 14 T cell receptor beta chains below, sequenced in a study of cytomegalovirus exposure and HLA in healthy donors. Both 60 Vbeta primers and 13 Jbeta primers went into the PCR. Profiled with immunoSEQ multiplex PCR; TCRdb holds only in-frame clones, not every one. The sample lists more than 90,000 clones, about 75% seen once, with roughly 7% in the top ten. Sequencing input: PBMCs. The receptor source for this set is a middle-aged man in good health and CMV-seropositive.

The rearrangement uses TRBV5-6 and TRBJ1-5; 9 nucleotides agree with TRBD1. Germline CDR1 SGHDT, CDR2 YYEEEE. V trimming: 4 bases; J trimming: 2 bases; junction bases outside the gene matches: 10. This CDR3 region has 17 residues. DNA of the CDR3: TGTGCCAGCAGCACACTACAGGGGGCGCGTGGCAATCAGCCCCAGCATTTT. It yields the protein CASSTLQGARGNQPQHF.

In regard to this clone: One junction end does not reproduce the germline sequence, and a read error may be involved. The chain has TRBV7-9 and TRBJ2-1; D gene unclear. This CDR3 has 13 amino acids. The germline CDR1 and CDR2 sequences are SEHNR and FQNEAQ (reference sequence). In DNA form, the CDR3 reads TGTTCCAGCAGCTCAACAGAAGATAATGAGCAGTTCTTC. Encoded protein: CSSSSTEDNEQFF.

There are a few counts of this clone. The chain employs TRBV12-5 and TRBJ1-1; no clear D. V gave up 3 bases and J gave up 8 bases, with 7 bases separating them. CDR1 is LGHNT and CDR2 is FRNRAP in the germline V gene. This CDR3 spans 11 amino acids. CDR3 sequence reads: CASGFNSEAFF. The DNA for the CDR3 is TGTGCTAGTGGTTTCAACAGCGAAGCTTTCTTT.

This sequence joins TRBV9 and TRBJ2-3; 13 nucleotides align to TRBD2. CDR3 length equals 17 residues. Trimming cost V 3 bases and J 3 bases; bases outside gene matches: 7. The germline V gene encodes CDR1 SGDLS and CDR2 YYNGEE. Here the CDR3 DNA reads TGTGCCAGCAGCGCAGGACTAGCGGGAGTTGGTACAGATACGCAGTATTTT. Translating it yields CASSAGLAGVGTDTQYF.

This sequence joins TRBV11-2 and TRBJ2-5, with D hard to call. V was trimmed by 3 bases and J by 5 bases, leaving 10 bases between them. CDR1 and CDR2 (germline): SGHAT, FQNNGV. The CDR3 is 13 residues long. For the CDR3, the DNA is TGTGCCAGCAGCTTTTCCTCACGGGAGACCCAGTACTTC. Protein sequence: CASSFSSRETQYF.

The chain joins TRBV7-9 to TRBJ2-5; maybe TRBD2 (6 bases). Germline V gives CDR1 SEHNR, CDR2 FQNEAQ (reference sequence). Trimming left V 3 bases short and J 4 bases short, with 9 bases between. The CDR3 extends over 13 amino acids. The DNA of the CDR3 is TGTGCCAGCAGCTTGCGGGGCGGAGAGACCCAGTACTTC. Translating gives CASSLRGGETQYF. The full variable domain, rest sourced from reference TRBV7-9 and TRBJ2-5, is DTGVSQNPRHKITKRGQNVTFRCDPISEHNRLYWYRQTLGQGPEFLTYFQNEAQLEKSRLLSDRFSAERPKGSFSTLEIQRTEQGDSAMYLCASSLRGGETQYFGPGTRLLVL.

In DNA, the CDR3 is TGTGCCAGCAGCCCGGGACAGGGGATGAATGAAAAACTGTTTTTT. This translates into CASSPGQGMNEKLFF. V and J are TRBV7-6 and TRBJ1-4; the match to TRBD1 covers 10 bases. V lost 5 bases and J lost 5; bases outside the gene matches: 5. The CDR3 is 15 amino acids. In germline, CDR1 is SGHVS, CDR2 FNYEAQ.

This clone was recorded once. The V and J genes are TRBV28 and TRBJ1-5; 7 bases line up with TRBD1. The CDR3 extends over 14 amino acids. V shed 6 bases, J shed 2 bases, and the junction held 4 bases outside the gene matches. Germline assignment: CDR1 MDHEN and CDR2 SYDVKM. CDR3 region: CASRRGQGNQPQHF. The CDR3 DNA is TGTGCCAGCAGGAGGGGGCAGGGCAATCAGCCCCAGCATTTT.

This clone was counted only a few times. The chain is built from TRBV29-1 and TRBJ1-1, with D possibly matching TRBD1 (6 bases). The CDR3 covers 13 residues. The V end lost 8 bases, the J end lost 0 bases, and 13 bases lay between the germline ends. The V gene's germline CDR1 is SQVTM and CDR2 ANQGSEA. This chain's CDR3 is CSYSGQLNTEAFF. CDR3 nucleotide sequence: TGCAGCTATTCTGGACAGTTGAACACTGAAGCTTTCTTT. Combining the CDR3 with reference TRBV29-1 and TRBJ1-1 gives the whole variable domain SAVISQKPSRDICQRGTSLTIQCQVDSQVTMMFWYRQQPGQSLTLIATANQGSEATYESGFVIDKFPISRPNLTFSTLTVSNMSPEDSSIYLCSYSGQLNTEAFFGQGTRLTVV.

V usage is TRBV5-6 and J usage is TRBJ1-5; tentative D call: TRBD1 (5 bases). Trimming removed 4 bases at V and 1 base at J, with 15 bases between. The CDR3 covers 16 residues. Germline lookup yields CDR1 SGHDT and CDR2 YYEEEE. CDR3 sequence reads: CASSLLRDSSNQPQHF. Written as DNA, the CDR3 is TGTGCCAGCAGCCTTCTACGGGACTCCAGCAATCAGCCCCAGCATTTT.

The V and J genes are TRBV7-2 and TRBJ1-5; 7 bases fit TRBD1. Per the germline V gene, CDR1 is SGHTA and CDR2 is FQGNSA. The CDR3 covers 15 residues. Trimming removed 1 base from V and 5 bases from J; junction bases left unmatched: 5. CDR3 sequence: CASSLGQGGDQPQHF. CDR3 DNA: TGTGCCAGCAGCTTAGGACAGGGTGGGGATCAGCCCCAGCATTTT.

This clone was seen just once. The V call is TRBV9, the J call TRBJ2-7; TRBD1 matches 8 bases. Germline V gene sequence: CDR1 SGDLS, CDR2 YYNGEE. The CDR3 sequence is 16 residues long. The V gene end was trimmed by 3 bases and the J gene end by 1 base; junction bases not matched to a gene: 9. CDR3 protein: CASSEGNRQGSYEQYF. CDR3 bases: TGTGCCAGCAGCGAGGGGAATCGACAGGGGTCCTACGAGCAGTACTTC.

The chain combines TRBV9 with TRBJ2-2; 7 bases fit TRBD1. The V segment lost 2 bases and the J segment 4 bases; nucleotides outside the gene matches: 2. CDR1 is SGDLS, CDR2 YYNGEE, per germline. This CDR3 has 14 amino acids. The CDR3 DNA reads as TGTGCCAGCAGCGTGACAGGGACCACCGGGGAGCTGTTTTTT. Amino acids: CASSVTGTTGELFF.

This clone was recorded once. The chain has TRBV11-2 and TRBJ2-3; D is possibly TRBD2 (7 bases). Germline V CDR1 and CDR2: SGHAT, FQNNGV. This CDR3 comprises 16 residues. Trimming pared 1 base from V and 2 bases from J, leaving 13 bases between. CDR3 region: CASSLGAGASTDTQYF. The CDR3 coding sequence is TGTGCCAGCAGCTTAGGCGCGGGGGCTTCCACAGATACGCAGTATTTT.